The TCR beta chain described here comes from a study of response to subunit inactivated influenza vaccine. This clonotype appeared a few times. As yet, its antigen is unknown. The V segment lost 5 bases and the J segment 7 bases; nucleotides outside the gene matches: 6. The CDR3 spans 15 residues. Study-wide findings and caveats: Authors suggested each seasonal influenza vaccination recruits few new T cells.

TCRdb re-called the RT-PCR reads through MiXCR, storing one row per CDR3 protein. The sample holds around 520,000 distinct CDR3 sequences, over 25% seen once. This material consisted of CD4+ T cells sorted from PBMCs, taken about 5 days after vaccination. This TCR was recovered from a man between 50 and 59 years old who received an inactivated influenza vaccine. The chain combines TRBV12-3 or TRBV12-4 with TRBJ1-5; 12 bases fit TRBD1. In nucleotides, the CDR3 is TGTGCCAGCAGTCCGGGACAGGGGGCCCAACAGCCCCAGCATTTT. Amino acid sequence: CASSPGQGAQQPQHF.